These 18 T cell receptor beta chains came from one sample sequenced in a study of cytomegalovirus exposure and HLA in healthy donors. The PCR was carried out with 60 Vbeta primers and 13 Jbeta primers. Profiled with immunoSEQ multiplex PCR; TCRdb holds only in-frame clones, not every one. The sample consists of some 190,000 clones, 81% of them appearing once. The sample comprised PBMCs. These receptors all stem from a man in his forties in good health and CMV-seropositive.

The CDR3 is CASSSGTGAGGLTDTQYF. The CDR3 nucleotides are TGTGCCAGCAGCTCGGGGACCGGAGCGGGAGGACTCACAGATACGCAGTATTTT. This sequence joins TRBV7-9 and TRBJ2-3, with 9 bases that match TRBD2. CDR3 size: 18 residues. The germline V gene encodes CDR1 SEHNR and CDR2 FQNEAQ (reference sequence). Germline trimming cut 4 bases from V and 2 bases from J; bases unmatched to any gene: 13.

A few counts support this clone. The chain recombines TRBV6-5 with TRBJ2-7; tentatively, D is TRBD2 (7 bases). The V gene lost 8 bases and the J gene lost 3 bases, with 20 bases spanning the gap. This CDR3 spans 15 amino acids. Germline lookup yields CDR1 MNHEY and CDR2 SVGAGI. CDR3 coding DNA: TGTGCCAGCTCCCACGAGGGGGACTACGGCTACGAGCAGTACTTC. Its protein product is CASSHEGDYGYEQYF.

The chain employs TRBV7-6 and TRBJ2-1; 8 positions agree with TRBD2. Germline CDR1 reads SGHVS; CDR2 reads FNYEAQ. J gave up 4 bases and V 5 bases, and 10 bases lay outside the gene matches. CDR3 length equals 16 residues. The CDR3, as DNA: TGTGCCAGCAGCCCCCTCCTAGCGGGTGGGTACAATGAGCAGTTCTTC. This translates into CASSPLLAGGYNEQFF.

The chain joins TRBV5-4 to TRBJ2-3; tentative D call: TRBD2 (5 bases). The CDR3 totals 14 residues. V was trimmed by 3 bases and J by 2 bases, leaving 10 bases between them. The germline V gene encodes CDR1 SGHNT and CDR2 YYREEE (reference sequence). The CDR3 sequence is CASSYSEVTDTQYF. CDR3 DNA sequence: TGTGCCAGCAGCTATAGCGAAGTCACAGATACGCAGTATTTT. Supplemented by reference TRBV5-4 and TRBJ2-3, the full variable domain reads ETGVTQSPTHLIKTRGQQVTLRCSSQSGHNTVSWYQQALGQGPQFIFQYYREEENGRGNFPPRFSGLQFPNYSSELNVNALELDDSALYLCASSYSEVTDTQYFGPGTRLTVL.

V and J are TRBV11-1 and TRBJ2-2; D is possibly TRBD2 (6 bases). The CDR3 loop spans 16 amino acids. CDR1 SGHAT and CDR2 FQDESV come from the germline V gene (reference sequence). Trimming cost V 4 bases and J 3 bases, with 15 bases left between them. CDR3 nucleotide sequence: TGTGCCAGCAGCTCTTCGAAGCGGGTGCACACCGGGGAGCTGTTTTTT. Protein: CASSSSKRVHTGELFF.

The chain links TRBV19 to TRBJ1-1; TRBD1 aligns across 7 bases. J was trimmed by 7 bases and V by 8 bases; bases with no gene match: 1. Germline V gene lookup returns CDR1 LNHDA and CDR2 SQIVND (reference sequence). This CDR3 region has 10 residues. The chain's CDR3 is CASAGGEAFF. Here the CDR3 DNA reads TGTGCCAGTGCAGGGGGTGAAGCTTTCTTT. The whole variable domain, remainder taken from reference TRBV19 and TRBJ1-1, is DGGITQSPKYLFRKEGQNVTLSCEQNLNHDAMYWYRQDPGQGLRLIYYSQIVNDFQKGDIAEGYSVSREKKESFPLTVTSAQKNPTAFYLCASAGGEAFFGQGTRLTVV.

The chain employs TRBV4-1 and TRBJ1-5; weak D call: TRBD1 (5 bases). CDR1 is MGHRA, CDR2 YSYEKL, per germline. Trimming removed 1 base from V and 6 bases from J, with 10 bases in between. This CDR3 has 14 residues. Here the CDR3 DNA reads TGCGCCAGCAGCCAAGTGCAGGGAGGTCAGCCCCAGCATTTT. Protein sequence: CASSQVQGGQPQHF.

The rearrangement links TRBV7-8 to TRBJ1-2; 8 bases are a match to TRBD1. V lost 1 base to trimming and J lost 4 bases; unmatched junction nucleotides: 2. Germline V gene lookup returns CDR1 SGHVS and CDR2 FQNEAQ. The CDR3 extends over 14 amino acids. CDR3 in amino acids: CASSLVGQAYGYTF. The CDR3, as DNA: TGTGCCAGCAGCTTAGTGGGACAGGCCTATGGCTACACCTTC.

A few counts support this clone. The rearrangement uses TRBV11-2 and TRBJ2-1, with D perhaps matching TRBD2 (5 bases). Trimming shortened V by 4 bases and J by 0 bases, and 10 bases separated the two germline ends. Germline CDR1 is SGHAT and CDR2 is FQNNGV. This CDR3 contains 15 residues. CDR3 loop: CASSSDSSSYNEQFF. CDR3 DNA: TGTGCCAGCAGCTCGGACTCTAGCTCCTACAATGAGCAGTTCTTC.

The chain is built from TRBV7-9 and TRBJ1-2, with D possibly matching TRBD1 (5 bases). The V end lost 4 bases, the J end lost 1 base, and 19 bases lay between the germline ends. The germline CDR1 and CDR2 sequences are SEHNR and FQNEAQ (reference sequence). The CDR3 runs to 17 residues. CDR3 region: CASSWGGSTTSNYGYTF. In DNA form, the CDR3 reads TGTGCCAGCAGCTGGGGGGGGTCGACGACTAGTAACTATGGCTACACCTTC.

This chain connects TRBV10-3 to TRBJ1-1; D possibly corresponds to TRBD1 (5 bases). Trimming removed 0 bases at V and 4 bases at J, with 9 bases between. The CDR3 length is 14 residues. The germline CDR1 and CDR2 sequences are ENHRY and SYGVKD. In DNA form, the CDR3 reads TGTGCCATCAGTGAGTCGGGGGGTTCCACTGAAGCTTTCTTT. Translating gives CAISESGGSTEAFF.

V and J are TRBV5-6 and TRBJ2-2; possible D gene TRBD1, 5 bases. This CDR3 contains 15 residues. Trimming left V 4 bases short and J 7 bases short, with 17 bases between. Germline CDR1 and CDR2: SGHDT and YYEEEE. The CDR3 is CASSRIGQGGGELFF. CDR3 in DNA: TGTGCCAGCAGCCGGATTGGCCAGGGCGGCGGGGAGCTGTTTTTT.

This chain links TRBV9 with TRBJ1-2, with 10 bases matching TRBD1. The CDR3 extends over 15 amino acids. Germline V gene sequence: CDR1 SGDLS, CDR2 YYNGEE. J gave up 8 bases and V 3 bases, and 10 bases lay outside the gene matches. The CDR3: CASSDRQGALGGYTF. The DNA for the CDR3 is TGTGCCAGCAGCGACCGACAGGGGGCCCTCGGGGGCTACACCTTC.

The chain joins TRBV30 to TRBJ2-5, with TRBD1 matching over 11 bases. Germline CDR1 is GTSNPN and CDR2 is SVGIG (reference sequence). The CDR3 totals 17 residues. V dropped 5 bases and J dropped 0; count of bases not matched to a gene: 11. CDR3 in amino acids: CAWAPGQGGRHQETQYF. The CDR3 coding sequence is TGTGCCTGGGCACCGGGACAGGGGGGCAGGCACCAAGAGACCCAGTACTTC.

This clone was seen more than once but under ten times. The J gene is TRBJ2-1, the V gene TRBV27, with D perhaps TRBD1 (5 bases). The CDR3 extends over 13 amino acids. Per the germline V gene, CDR1 is MNHEY and CDR2 is SMNVEV (reference sequence). V dropped 6 bases and J dropped 5 bases, with 11 bases sitting between them. The CDR3 is CASSRVADNEQFF. CDR3 bases: TGTGCCAGCAGCAGGGTTGCGGACAATGAGCAGTTCTTC.

V and J are TRBV7-2 and TRBJ1-3, with D unresolved. CDR3 length: 16 amino acids. Germline V gene data show CDR1 as SGHTA and CDR2 as FQGNSA. Trimming removed 0 bases from V and 0 bases from J, with 9 bases in between. The CDR3 bases are TGTGCCAGCAGCTTAGCCCCCATGTTCTCTGGAAACACCATATATTTT. Encoded protein: CASSLAPMFSGNTIYF.

This clone was seen a few times. This chain links TRBV5-6 with TRBJ1-4; 8 bases line up with TRBD1. The CDR3 length is 14 residues. Germline CDR1 SGHDT, CDR2 YYEEEE. Losses at the gene ends were 1 base for V and 8 bases for J; bases not matched to a gene: 4. CDR3 coding DNA: TGTGCCAGCAGCTTGCAGGGGGCGGGAGAAAAACTGTTTTTT. The encoded protein is CASSLQGAGEKLFF.

The gene calls are TRBV10-3 and TRBJ2-5; 10 bases align to TRBD1. The end of the DNA fits TRBJ2-7 better, so the J call may be wrong. The CDR3 consists of 18 residues. The germline V gene has CDR1 ENHRY and CDR2 SYGVKD. CDR3 sequence: CAISEGYVGQGNSYEQYF. The CDR3 nucleotides are TGTGCCATCAGTGAGGGGTATGTGGGACAGGGGAACTCCTACGAGCAGTACTTC.